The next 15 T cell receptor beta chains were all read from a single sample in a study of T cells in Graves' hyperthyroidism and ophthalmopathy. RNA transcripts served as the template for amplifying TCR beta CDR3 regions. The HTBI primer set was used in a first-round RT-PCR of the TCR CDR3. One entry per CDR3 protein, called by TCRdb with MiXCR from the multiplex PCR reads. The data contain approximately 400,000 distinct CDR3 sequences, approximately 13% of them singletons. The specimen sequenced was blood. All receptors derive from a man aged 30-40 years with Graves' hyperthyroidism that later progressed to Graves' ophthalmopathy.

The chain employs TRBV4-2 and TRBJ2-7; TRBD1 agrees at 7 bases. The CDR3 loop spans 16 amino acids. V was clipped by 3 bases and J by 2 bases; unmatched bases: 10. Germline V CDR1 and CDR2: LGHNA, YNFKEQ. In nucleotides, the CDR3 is TGTGCCAGCAGCCACGAAGACAGGGCGGCCACCTACGAGCAGTACTTC. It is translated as CASSHEDRAATYEQYF.

The CDR3 is CASSRLTGWDQETQYF. The CDR3 DNA is TGTGCCAGCAGCCGTTTGACAGGGTGGGACCAAGAGACCCAGTACTTC. The chain carries TRBV11-2 and TRBJ2-5; TRBD1 aligns across 7 bases. Trimming at V came to 5 bases and at J to 0 bases, leaving 9 bases not matched to a gene. CDR1 is SGHAT, CDR2 FQNNGV, per germline. The CDR3 totals 16 residues.

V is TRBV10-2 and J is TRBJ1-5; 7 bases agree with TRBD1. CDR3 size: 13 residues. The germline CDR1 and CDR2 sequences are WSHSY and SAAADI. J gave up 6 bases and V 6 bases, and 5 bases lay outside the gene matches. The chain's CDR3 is CASREGAGQPQHF. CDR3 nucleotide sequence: TGCGCCAGCAGGGAGGGGGCTGGTCAGCCCCAGCATTTT.

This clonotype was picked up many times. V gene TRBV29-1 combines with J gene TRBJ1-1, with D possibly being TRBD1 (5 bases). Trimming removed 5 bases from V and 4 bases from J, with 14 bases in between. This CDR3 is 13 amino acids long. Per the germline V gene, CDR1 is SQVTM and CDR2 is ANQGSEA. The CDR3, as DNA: TGCAGCGTTAACAGCCAAAGGGGCACTGAAGCTTTCTTT. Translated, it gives CSVNSQRGTEAFF.

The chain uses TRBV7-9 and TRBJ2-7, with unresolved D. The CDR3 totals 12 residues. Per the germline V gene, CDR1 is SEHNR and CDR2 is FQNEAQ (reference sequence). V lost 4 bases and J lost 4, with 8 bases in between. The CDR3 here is CASSSGRYEQYF. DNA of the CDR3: TGTGCCAGCAGCTCCGGGCGGTACGAGCAGTACTTC.

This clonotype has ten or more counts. The CDR3 spells CASSYGTWDTQYF. The CDR3 DNA reads TGTGCCAGCAGCTACGGGACCTGGGATACGCAGTATTTT. The rearrangement uses TRBV11-2 and TRBJ2-3; possibly TRBD1 or TRBD2 for D (5 bases each). V was shortened by 4 bases and J by 6 bases, with 11 bases between the two germline ends. Germline CDR1 and CDR2: SGHAT and FQNNGV. The length of the CDR3 is 13 residues.

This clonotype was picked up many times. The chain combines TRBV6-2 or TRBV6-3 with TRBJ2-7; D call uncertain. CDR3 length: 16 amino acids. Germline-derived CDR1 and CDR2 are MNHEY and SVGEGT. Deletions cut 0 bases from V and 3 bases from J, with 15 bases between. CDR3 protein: CASSYSKSRWNYEQYF. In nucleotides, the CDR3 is TGTGCCAGCAGTTACTCGAAGTCCCGTTGGAACTACGAGCAGTACTTC.

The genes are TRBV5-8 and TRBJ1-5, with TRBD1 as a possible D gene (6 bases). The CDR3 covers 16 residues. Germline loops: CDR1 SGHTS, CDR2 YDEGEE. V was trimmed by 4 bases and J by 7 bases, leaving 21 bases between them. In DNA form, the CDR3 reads TGTGCCAGCAGCCTACTGCGGGACACCCATCCGCAGCCCCAGCATTTT. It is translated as CASSLLRDTHPQPQHF.

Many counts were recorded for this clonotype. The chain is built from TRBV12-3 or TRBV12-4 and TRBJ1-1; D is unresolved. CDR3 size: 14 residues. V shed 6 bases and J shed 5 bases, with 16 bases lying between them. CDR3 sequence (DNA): TGTGCCAGCAGCGATTATGGTACGGGAACTGAAGCTTTCTTT. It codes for CASSDYGTGTEAFF.

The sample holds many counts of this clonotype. CDR3 protein: CASNEQGGTGELFF. The CDR3 region has the DNA TGTGCCAGCAACGAACAGGGTGGGACCGGGGAGCTGTTTTTT. The chain couples TRBV2 to TRBJ2-2, with D possibly matching TRBD1 (6 bases). Trimming shortened V by 7 bases and J by 5 bases, and 14 bases separated the two germline ends. The CDR3 covers 14 residues. Germline CDR1 SNHLY, CDR2 FYNNEI.

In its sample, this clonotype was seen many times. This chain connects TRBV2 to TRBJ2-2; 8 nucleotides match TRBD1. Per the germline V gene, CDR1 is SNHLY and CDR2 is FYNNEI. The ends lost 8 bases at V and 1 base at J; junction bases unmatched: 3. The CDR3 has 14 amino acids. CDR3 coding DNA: TGTGCCAGCCGACAGGGGTTGAACACCGGGGAGCTGTTTTTT. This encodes CASRQGLNTGELFF.

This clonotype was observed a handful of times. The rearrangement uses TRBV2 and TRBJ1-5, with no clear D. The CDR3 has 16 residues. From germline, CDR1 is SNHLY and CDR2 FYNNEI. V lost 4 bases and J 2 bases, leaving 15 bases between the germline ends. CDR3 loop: CASSVSPKVGNQPQHF. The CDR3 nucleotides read TGTGCCAGCAGTGTTTCCCCCAAGGTGGGCAATCAGCCCCAGCATTTT. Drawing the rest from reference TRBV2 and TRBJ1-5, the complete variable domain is EPEVTQTPSHQVTQMGQEVILRCVPISNHLYFYWYRQILGQKVEFLVSFYNNEISEKSEIFDDQFSVERPDGSNFTLKIRSTKLEDSAMYFCASSVSPKVGNQPQHFGDGTRLSIL.

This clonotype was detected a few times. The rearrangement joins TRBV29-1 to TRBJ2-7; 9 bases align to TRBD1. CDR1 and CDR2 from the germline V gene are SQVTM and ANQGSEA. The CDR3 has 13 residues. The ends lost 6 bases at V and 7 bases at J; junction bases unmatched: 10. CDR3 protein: CSVRDRAFGEQYF. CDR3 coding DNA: TGCAGCGTCCGGGACAGGGCCTTCGGGGAGCAGTACTTC.

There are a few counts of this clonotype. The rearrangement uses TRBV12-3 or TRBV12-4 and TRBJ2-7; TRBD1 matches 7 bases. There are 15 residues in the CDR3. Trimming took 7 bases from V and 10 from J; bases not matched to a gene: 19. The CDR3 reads CASNHRQGREMEQYF. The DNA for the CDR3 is TGTGCCAGCAACCACCGACAGGGAAGGGAGATGGAACAGTACTTC.

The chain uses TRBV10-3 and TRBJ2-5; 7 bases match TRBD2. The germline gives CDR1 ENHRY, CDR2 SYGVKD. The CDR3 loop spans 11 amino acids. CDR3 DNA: TGTGGCGCTAGCGGCGGGGAGACCCAGTACTTC. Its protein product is CGASGGETQYF.